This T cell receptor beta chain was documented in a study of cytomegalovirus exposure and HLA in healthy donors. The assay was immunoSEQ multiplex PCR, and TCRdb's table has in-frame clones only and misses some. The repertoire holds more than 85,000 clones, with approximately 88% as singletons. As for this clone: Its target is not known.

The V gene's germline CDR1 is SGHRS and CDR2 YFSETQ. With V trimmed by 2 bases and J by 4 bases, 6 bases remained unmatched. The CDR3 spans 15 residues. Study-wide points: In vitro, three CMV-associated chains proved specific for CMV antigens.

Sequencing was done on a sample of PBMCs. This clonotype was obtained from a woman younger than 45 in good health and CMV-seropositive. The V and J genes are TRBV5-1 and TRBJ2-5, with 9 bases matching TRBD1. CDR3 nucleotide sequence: TGCGCCAGCAGCTTTCTCACAGGGGGCGCAGAGACCCAGTACTTC. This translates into CASSFLTGGAETQYF.